The rows below give T cell receptor beta chains drawn from one sample of a study of breast tumors, draining lymph nodes, adjacent tissues. TCRdb redid the calling of the multiplex PCR reads with MiXCR, one entry per CDR3 protein. The repertoire includes some 130,000 distinct CDR3 sequences, 15% to 20% of them detected once, and around 3.5% sits in the top ten. The sample comprised axillary lymph node tissue. The receptors come from a female donor with breast cancer. Some clones in this sample may be carry-over from other donors' samples. CDR3s include the opening cysteine and the closing phenylalanine or tryptophan. D genes are given only for firm matches. The listing skips clone size in some rows; elsewhere it reads once, few, many or a size class.

many,TRBV10-3,TRBD1,16,TRBJ2-1,TGTGCCATCAGCGAAGGTGTGCAGGGGGCCTACAATGAGCAGTTCTTC,CAISEGVQGAYNEQFF
many,TRBV19,NA,16,TRBJ1-6,TGTGCCAGTAGGACAGCTCGAGCTTCCTATAATTCACCCCTCCACTTT,CASRTARASYNSPLHF
many,TRBV2,TRBD1,15,TRBJ1-4,TGTGCCAGCAACTACCGAACAGGGGCAGGGGAAAAACTGTTTTTT,CASNYRTGAGEKLFF
many,TRBV7-2,TRBD2,16,TRBJ2-1,TGTGCCAGCAGCGAAGAGGGCGGGGGGGCCGTTAATGAGCAGTTCTTC,CASSEEGGGAVNEQFF
many,TRBV20-1,TRBD2,15,TRBJ2-7,TGCAGTGCTAGAGATCACCTAGCGGGAGGCTACGAGCAGTACTTC,CSARDHLAGGYEQYF
many,TRBV5-1,NA,16,TRBJ2-7,TGCGCCAGCAGCCTCTTAACACCTTCAAACTCCTACGAGCAGTACTTC,CASSLLTPSNSYEQYF
NA,TRBV9,NA,16,TRBJ2-1,TGTGCCAGCAGCGTAGTGGTAGCAGCCGAGTACAGTGAGCAGTTCTTC,CASSVVVAAEYSEQFF
many,TRBV27,NA,12,TRBJ2-1,TGTGCCAGCAGACGCGGCGGGGGCGAGCAGTTCTTC,CASRRGGGEQFF
many,TRBV5-1,NA,15,TRBJ2-3,TGCGCCAGCAGCCAAGGACTTCCTAGCACAGATACGCAGTATTTT,CASSQGLPSTDTQYF
many,TRBV5-1,TRBD2,14,TRBJ2-1,TGCGCCAGCAGCGCGCGGGGGGTCAACAATGAGCAGTTCTTC,CASSARGVNNEQFF
many,TRBV2,NA,14,TRBJ2-3,TGTGCCAGCAACGCGGACCAAGCCACAGATACGCAGTATTTT,CASNADQATDTQYF
many,TRBV3-1,TRBD1,15,TRBJ1-5,TGTGCCACCGGGGGGACGACAGGGGACAATCAGCCCCAGCATTTT,CATGGTTGDNQPQHF
many,TRBV5-1,NA,15,TRBJ1-2,TGCGCCAGCAGCGCGGGACCGCTCACTAACTATGGCTACACCTTC,CASSAGPLTNYGYTF
few,TRBV28,TRBD2,14,TRBJ2-1,TGTGCCAGCAGGGCGAGCGGGAGGGCCAATGAGCAGTTCTTC,CASRASGRANEQFF
few,TRBV28,NA,13,TRBJ2-2,TGTGCCAGCAATTTGAGGTCCCCCGGGGAGCTGTTTTTT,CASNLRSPGELFF
many,TRBV6-6,TRBD2,16,TRBJ2-3,TGTGCCAGCAGTTTGGGGAGCGGGGCTAGCACAGATACGCAGTATTTT,CASSLGSGASTDTQYF
many,TRBV12-3/TRBV12-4,NA,15,TRBJ2-7,TGTGCCAGCAGTTTAGGCGGGACCGCTTGGGGCGAGCAGTACTTC,CASSLGGTAWGEQYF
NA,TRBV7-9,NA,17,TRBJ2-3,TGTGCCAGCCGACCTAACGCAGGGGCTACTAGCGCAGATACGCAGTATTTT,CASRPNAGATSADTQYF
NA,TRBV6-1,NA,15,TRBJ2-2,TGTGCCAGCAGTGAAAACCTGGAAAACACCGGGGAGCTGTTTTTT,CASSENLENTGELFF
many,TRBV7-9,NA,16,TRBJ2-2,TGTGCCAGCAGCCACTCCACGGGTACTCTCTCCGGGGAGCTGTTTTTT,CASSHSTGTLSGELFF
many,TRBV6-2/TRBV6-3,NA,16,TRBJ2-7,TGTGCCAGCAGCTCGTCTAGCCCAGGGGATCTCTACGAGCAGTACTTC,CASSSSSPGDLYEQYF
many,TRBV6-5,TRBD1,15,TRBJ2-7,TGTGCCAGCAGTGCCGGGACAGGGGGCCGGTACGAGCAGTACTTC,CASSAGTGGRYEQYF
many,TRBV12-3/TRBV12-4,NA,17,TRBJ1-6,TGTGCCAGCAGTCCCTTCTCGGGCAGCTCCTATAATTCACCCCTCCACTTT,CASSPFSGSSYNSPLHF
many,TRBV15,NA,13,TRBJ1-2,TGTGCCACCAGCAGACCACAGGCCTATGGCTACACCTTC,CATSRPQAYGYTF
many,TRBV20-1,NA,11,TRBJ2-7,TGCAGTGCTTCCCAGGGAGGCGAGCAGTACTTC,CSASQGGEQYF
many,TRBV20-1,TRBD2,17,TRBJ2-1,TGCAGTGCTAATCCTAGCGGGGGGGCCTTATCCTACAATGAGCAGTTCTTC,CSANPSGGALSYNEQFF
many,TRBV2,NA,16,TRBJ1-6,TGTGCCAGCAGCGTACAGGGAGGGGAAGATGATTCACCCCTCCACTTT,CASSVQGGEDDSPLHF
NA,TRBV5-1,NA,14,TRBJ2-7,TGCGCCAGCAGCTCAGGTAAACAGGATTCCGAGCAGTACTTC,CASSSGKQDSEQYF
many,TRBV29-1,NA,12,TRBJ1-2,TGCAGCGTTGAAGTCCGGGCCTCGGGCTACACCTTC,CSVEVRASGYTF
many,TRBV6-4,NA,14,TRBJ2-1,TGTGCCAGCAGTGTCAATAGTTACTACAATGAGCAGTTCTTC,CASSVNSYYNEQFF
many,TRBV24-1,NA,12,TRBJ2-3,TGTGCCACCAGCCCGGGGTCAGATACGCAGTATTTT,CATSPGSDTQYF
once,TRBV18,NA,15,TRBJ2-1,TGTGCCAGCCCACCACCACAGCGGGTCTACAATGAGCAGTTCTTC,CASPPPQRVYNEQFF
many,TRBV11-2,NA,15,TRBJ2-5,TGTGCCAGCCGACTCTGGGGGCGAAACCAAGAGACCCAGTACTTC,CASRLWGRNQETQYF
many,TRBV6-5,TRBD1,15,TRBJ1-2,TGTGCCAGCAGTTACTTGGGGCAGGGGGTCTATGGCTACACCTTC,CASSYLGQGVYGYTF
NA,TRBV6-5,TRBD1,15,TRBJ2-7,TGTGCCAGCAGTTTACTCCGGACAGGGGGCTACGAGCAGTACTTC,CASSLLRTGGYEQYF
many,TRBV7-9,TRBD2,17,TRBJ2-1,TGTGCCAGCAGCTCAGCCCGACTAGCGGGGGGGCGGAATGAGCAGTTCTTC,CASSSARLAGGRNEQFF
many,TRBV6-4,TRBD1,14,TRBJ1-2,TGTGCCAGCAGCCCCGACAGGGCCGACTATGGCTACACCTTC,CASSPDRADYGYTF
many,TRBV12-3/TRBV12-4,NA,16,TRBJ2-5,TGTGCCAGCAGTTTAGGGCGTTCAGCGGTCCAAGAGACCCAGTACTTC,CASSLGRSAVQETQYF
many,TRBV7-6,TRBD2,18,TRBJ2-3,TGTGCCAGCAGCTCGCAGACACCAAGACTAGCGAGCACAGATACGCAGTATTTT,CASSSQTPRLASTDTQYF
many,TRBV11-2,NA,16,TRBJ2-1,TGTGCCAGCAGCTTAGTCAGCAGACGGGGGTACAATGAGCAGTTCTTC,CASSLVSRRGYNEQFF
NA,TRBV11-3,TRBD1,15,TRBJ2-5,TGTGCCAGCAGCTTGACCGGGACAGGGGAAGAGACCCAGTACTTC,CASSLTGTGEETQYF
many,TRBV20-1,NA,13,TRBJ1-2,TGCAGTGCTCGCCATACAGGGAGCTATGGCTACACCTTC,CSARHTGSYGYTF
NA,TRBV28,NA,14,TRBJ1-2,TGTGCCAGCACCCGGACAGTTCTTAACTATGGCTACACCTTC,CASTRTVLNYGYTF
many,TRBV5-1,TRBD2,16,TRBJ2-1,TGCGCCAGCAGCTCTCCCGGGACTAGCGGCTACAATGAGCAGTTCTTC,CASSSPGTSGYNEQFF
many,TRBV6-1,NA,14,TRBJ2-5,TGTGCCAGCAGTGAAGTTGGGGGCGGCGAGACCCAGTACTTC,CASSEVGGGETQYF
many,TRBV4-1,TRBD2,14,TRBJ2-1,TGCGCCAGCAGCCGGCGGGAGACCTACAATGAGCAGTTCTTC,CASSRRETYNEQFF
NA,TRBV11-3,TRBD2,13,TRBJ2-1,TGTGCCAGCAGCTACAGCGGGGGGCATGAGCAGTTCTTC,CASSYSGGHEQFF
many,TRBV30,NA,13,TRBJ2-2,TGTGCCTGGAGGACAGATGGGACCGGGGAGCTGTTTTTT,CAWRTDGTGELFF
many,TRBV5-1,TRBD2,19,TRBJ2-7,TGCGCCAGCAGCTTACGGACACCCGGGACTAGCGGGAGAAAGGTCGAGCAGTACTTC,CASSLRTPGTSGRKVEQYF